The present TCR beta chain was sequenced within a study of cytomegalovirus exposure and HLA in healthy donors. Study-wide results and caveats: Reported performance of the classifier showed diagnosis of cytomegalovirus status with high specificity and sensitivity. Across donors, most TCRs were seen rarely, yet some public ones were widespread. A few CMV-associated chains proved CMV antigen-specific in vitro.

With regard to this clone: Its antigen is undetermined.

Method: immunoSEQ multiplex PCR; TCRdb's copy keeps in-frame clones and lacks some. This sample has 250,000 to 400,000 clones; 70% to 90% occur once, and the top ten carry around 0.96%. The CDR3 covers 19 residues. After removal of 5 bases from V and 2 bases from J, the junction contained 13 bases not matched to a gene. Germline CDR1 LNHNV, CDR2 YYDKDF (reference sequence). This clonotype was sampled from a man aged 25 to 40 in good health and CMV-seronegative. The V gene is TRBV15, the J gene TRBJ1-5; 12 bases are a match to TRBD1. The specimen was PBMCs. The DNA of the CDR3 is TGTGCCACCAGCGGCAGACCGGGACAGGGGGCGCATGGCAATCAGCCCCAGCATTTT. This codes for CATSGRPGQGAHGNQPQHF.